This T cell receptor (beta chain) comes out of a study of blood T cells in healthy people across ages. Primers used in a second PCR of about 6 to 11 cycles were a sample-barcoded 5' primer and a J-beta primer mix. Each of the cDNA molecules was tagged by a template-switch adaptor with 12 random nucleotides. TCRdb used MiXCR to reprocess the 5' RACE reads, holding one entry per CDR3 protein. The repertoire includes roughly 1,000,000 distinct CDR3 sequences, almost 25% of them detected once, and around 0.75% sits in the top ten. On this clonotype itself: Its target is unknown.

Findings and caveats of the study: Long-lived donors had more naive CD4+ cells and higher diversity than aged donors.

Every participating donor contributed about 10 milliliters of peripheral blood through a draw. The CDR3 runs 12 residues. V was clipped by 3 bases and J by 13 bases; unmatched bases: 3. The germline CDR1 and CDR2 sequences are SQVTM and ANQGSEA. In addition, the sample was reused for a study of T cells of mothers and their children. That study adds: The study obtained over 9.5 million TCR beta CDR3 reads per mother and about 3 million per child.

The rearrangement joins TRBV29-1 to TRBJ2-5, with 15 bases identical to TRBD2. The origin of this receptor is a girl aged 2 to 9 in good health. Sample: blood. CDR3 DNA: TGCAGCGTTGACGGACTAGCGGGAGGGTCGTACTTC. Translation: CSVDGLAGGSYF. The variable domain in full, completed from reference TRBV29-1 and TRBJ2-5, reads SAVISQKPSRDICQRGTSLTIQCQVDSQVTMMFWYRQQPGQSLTLIATANQGSEATYESGFVIDKFPISRPNLTFSTLTVSNMSPEDSSIYLCSVDGLAGGSYFGPGTRLLVL.